This T cell receptor (beta chain) appears in the sequencing data of a study of T cells in placental villitis. Regarding the complete study: The study compared placental TCR-beta repertoires across villitis of unknown etiology, gestational-age-matched unaffected controls, and infectious villitis to test an allograft-versus-infection hypothesis. Study-wide conclusions, independent of this receptor: Bulk tissue sequencing could not distinguish helper, regulatory or cytotoxic T cells, nor maternal versus fetal T cells, and excluded gamma-delta receptors. Because the paraffin blocks included small amounts of decidua, some of the captured T cells, particularly in controls, may have been decidual rather than villous infiltrates. Higher CMV-specific clone frequencies were found in infectious CMV cases than in villitis of unknown etiology (about 0.01 vs 0.001), and no difference in CMV-specific clone frequencies was seen between villitis of unknown etiology and controls. In villitis of unknown etiology, the expanded clones were largely private to each individual placenta, suggesting that there was no single initiating antigen. Villitis of unknown etiology placentae showed higher clonality than controls (median roughly 0.054 versus 0.0055, p=0.0025), indicating clonal expansion.

About 9 placentae had a pathological diagnosis of high-grade villitis of unknown etiology and were chosen using the Amsterdam Criteria. Significantly higher gravidity and parity and more prior miscarriages were observed in mothers with villitis of unknown etiology than in the control and infectious villitis groups. After delivery, placentae were collected and subjected to gross and histological evaluation prior to the selection of archival tissue. Five 10-micron scrolls were cut from each FFPE block, and DNA was isolated using the AllPrep DNA/RNA FFPE Tissue kit. NanoDrop was used to check DNA concentration and purity, and a Bioanalyzer was used to assess RNA quality. This clone was detected a few times. The target of this receptor is not known. Base qualities are missing; no much larger clone stands one base away. The same CDR3 arises from other DNA sequences in this sample as well. The immunoSEQ v4 bias-controlled multiplex PCR assay, performed blinded to group allocation, was used to amplify TCR-beta CDR3 regions from genomic DNA. To estimate the quantities of nucleated cells and T cells in each sample, reference gene primers were included together with the TCR-beta primers. Sequencing of the libraries was performed on an Illumina MiSeq with a 100-cycle paired-end protocol. Per the source publication's procedure: In the immunoSEQ Analyzer software, diversity and richness were calculated, with richness measured by iChao1 and clonality based on Pielou evenness and Shannon diversity on a 0-1 scale where a higher value means less diversity. Using confidence 3 and substitution 2, CDR3 amino acid sequences together with their V/J genes were queried against VDJdb for CMV, EBV and influenza A specificities. The Morisita-Horn index was used to measure TCR-beta amino acid clonotype overlap among the villitis of unknown etiology, infectious villitis and control repertoires. TCRdb took over this immuneACCESS table, retaining in-frame rearrangements with V and J assigned. Such tables are incomplete; in checked studies, under half of the missing clones stem from an unresolved V gene, and the remainder is unexplained. The DNA gave D and trimming, while V, J and clone size come from that table. The sample records about 2,000 clones, roughly 84% of which are singletons. Clones ranked in the top ten supply over 9.5% of the sample.

In the germline V gene, CDR1 corresponds to SGHTA and CDR2 to FQGTGA. Trimming removed 6 bases from V and 0 bases from J, leaving 12 bases between the germline ends. CDR3 length: 14 amino acids, cysteine to phenylalanine. Left in the record is the CDR3 DNA by itself, 42 bases read in frame from the first base. Sequencing was performed on placental tissue containing maternal and fetal cells. This TCR derives from a human patient with villitis of unknown etiology; the placental T cells may come from both mother and fetus. The sequence joins TRBV7-3 to TRBJ2-7; the D gene cannot be named for sure. The CDR3 has the sequence CASRSGPYSYEQYF. The nucleotides read TGTGCCAGCAGATCCGGACCGTACTCCTACGAGCAGTACTTC.